This TCR beta chain was captured in a study of blood T cell repertoires in COVID-19. Across the study: Sample material is recorded as cDNA or gDNA derived from T cells, B-cell-depleted T cells, or PBMCs.

Cohort 3 recovery required two negative PCRs, clearance, or symptom resolution. The CDR3 is made up of 14 amino acids. Germline CDR1 MNHEY, CDR2 SVGAGI. V gave up 5 bases and J gave up 0 bases, with 10 bases separating them. In the original processing: Estimation of nucleated cell counts was performed using reference gene primer amplification. Sequencing used immunoSEQ multiplex PCR; TCRdb keeps in-frame clones, though not all of them. D and trimming come from the DNA, and the V and J calls and clone size come from that table. The sample includes more than 250,000 clones, around 88% of them seen just once.

The clonotype was recovered from a woman between 35 and 50 years old who had recovered from COVID-19. The material sequenced was PBMCs or T cells enriched from blood (not recorded which). The J gene is TRBJ1-2, the V gene TRBV6-5; the D gene is possibly TRBD1 (6 bases). CDR3 DNA sequence: TGTGCCAGCAGTAGGGACAAAGCTAACTATGGCTACACCTTC. Its translation is CASSRDKANYGYTF.